This section outlines one T cell receptor (beta chain) sequence together with its context. Antigen: not known. This sample is drawn from a study of blood T cells in healthy people across ages. Trimming pared 0 bases from V and 2 bases from J, leaving 12 bases between. The CDR3 consists of 15 residues. Per germline, CDR1 SGDLS and CDR2 YYNGEE. Together with a sample-barcoded 5' primer, a J-beta primer mix was included in a second PCR lasting roughly 6 to 12 cycles. TCRdb passed the 5' RACE reads through MiXCR, listing each CDR3 protein once. The table has approximately 1,700,000 distinct CDR3 sequences, about two fifths seen once. Whole-study findings and limits: In older individuals, TCR beta diversity per million T cells was lower, falling roughly linearly with age.

This chain joins TRBV9 and TRBJ2-7; D unresolved. This TCR was sampled from a human donor in good health. The sequenced sample was blood. For the CDR3, the DNA is TGTGCCAGCAGCGTAGCCGGAGTCTCCCCCTACGAGCAGTACTTC. This sequence encodes CASSVAGVSPYEQYF.